This TCR beta chain was profiled in a study of identical twins. Template switching introduced a universal primer site, and the cDNA bore unique molecular identifiers. TCRdb recomputed calls from the 5' RACE reads with MiXCR, one row per CDR3 protein. The sample carries about 220,000 distinct CDR3 sequences, 7.5% recorded once. CDR3 length equals 17 residues. Trimming removed 4 bases from V and 3 bases from J; junction bases left unmatched: 12. Germline V lookup: CDR1 SGHAT, CDR2 FQNNGV. This sample was shared with a second study, whose subject was yellow fever vaccine responses in identical twins.

The receptor's source is a woman aged 18 to 35 in good health. The rearrangement links TRBV11-2 to TRBJ2-7, with 10 bases fitting TRBD1. Sequencing used memory (CD45RO+) T cells sorted from blood. The CDR3 DNA is TGTGCCAGCAGCTACTCCTATACCGGGACAGGGGACTACGAGCAGTACTTC. It yields the protein CASSYSYTGTGDYEQYF.